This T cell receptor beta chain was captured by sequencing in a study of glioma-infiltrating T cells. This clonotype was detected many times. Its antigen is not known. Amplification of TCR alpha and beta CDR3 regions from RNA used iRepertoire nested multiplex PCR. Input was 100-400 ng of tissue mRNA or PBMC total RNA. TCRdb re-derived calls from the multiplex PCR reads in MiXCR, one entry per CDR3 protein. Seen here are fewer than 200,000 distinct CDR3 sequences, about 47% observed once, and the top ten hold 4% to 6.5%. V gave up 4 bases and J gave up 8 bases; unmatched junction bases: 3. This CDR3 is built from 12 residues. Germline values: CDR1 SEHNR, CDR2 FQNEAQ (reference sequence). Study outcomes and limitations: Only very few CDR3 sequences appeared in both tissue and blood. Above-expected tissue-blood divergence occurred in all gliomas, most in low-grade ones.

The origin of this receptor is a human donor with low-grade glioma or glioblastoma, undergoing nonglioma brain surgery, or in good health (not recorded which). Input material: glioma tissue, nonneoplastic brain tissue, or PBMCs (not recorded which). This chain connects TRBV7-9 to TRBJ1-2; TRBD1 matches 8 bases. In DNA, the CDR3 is TGTGCCAGCAGCTCCGGGGACAGGGGCTACACCTTC. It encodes CASSSGDRGYTF.